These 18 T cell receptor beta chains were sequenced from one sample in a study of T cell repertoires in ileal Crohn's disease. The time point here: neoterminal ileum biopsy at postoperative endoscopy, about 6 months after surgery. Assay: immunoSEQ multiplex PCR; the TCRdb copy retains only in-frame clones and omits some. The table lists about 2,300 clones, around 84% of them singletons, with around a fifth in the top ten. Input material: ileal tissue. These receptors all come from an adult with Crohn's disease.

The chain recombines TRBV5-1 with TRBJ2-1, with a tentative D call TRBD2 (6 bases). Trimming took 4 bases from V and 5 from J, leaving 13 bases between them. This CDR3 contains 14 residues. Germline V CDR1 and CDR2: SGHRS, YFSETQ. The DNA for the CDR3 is TGCGCCAGCAGCGCCTTGTCGGGAGACAATGAGCAGTTCTTC. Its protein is CASSALSGDNEQFF.

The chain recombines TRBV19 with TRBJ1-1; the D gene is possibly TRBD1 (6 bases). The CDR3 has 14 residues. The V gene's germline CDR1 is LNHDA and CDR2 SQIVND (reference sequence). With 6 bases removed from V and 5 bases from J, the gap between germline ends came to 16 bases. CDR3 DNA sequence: TGTGCCAGTAGCCCCGGGGGGGGCCGGACTGAAGCTTTCTTT. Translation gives CASSPGGGRTEAFF.

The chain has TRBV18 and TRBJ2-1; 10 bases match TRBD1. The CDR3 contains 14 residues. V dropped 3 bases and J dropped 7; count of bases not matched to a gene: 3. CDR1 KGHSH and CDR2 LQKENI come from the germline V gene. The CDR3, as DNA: TGTGCCAGCTCACCGGGACAGGGGAAGAATGAGCAGTTCTTC. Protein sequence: CASSPGQGKNEQFF.

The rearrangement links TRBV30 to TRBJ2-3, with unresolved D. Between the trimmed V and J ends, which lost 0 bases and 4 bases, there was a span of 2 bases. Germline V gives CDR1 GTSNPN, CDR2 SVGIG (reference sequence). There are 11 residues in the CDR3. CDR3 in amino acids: CAWSVSDTQYF. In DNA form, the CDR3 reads TGTGCCTGGAGTGTCTCAGATACGCAGTATTTT.

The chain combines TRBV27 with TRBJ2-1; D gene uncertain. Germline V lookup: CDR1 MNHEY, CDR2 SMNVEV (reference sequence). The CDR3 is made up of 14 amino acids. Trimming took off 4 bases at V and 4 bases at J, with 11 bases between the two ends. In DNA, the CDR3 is TGTGCCAGCAGTTCGATTGACACGTACAATGAGCAGTTCTTC. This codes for CASSSIDTYNEQFF.

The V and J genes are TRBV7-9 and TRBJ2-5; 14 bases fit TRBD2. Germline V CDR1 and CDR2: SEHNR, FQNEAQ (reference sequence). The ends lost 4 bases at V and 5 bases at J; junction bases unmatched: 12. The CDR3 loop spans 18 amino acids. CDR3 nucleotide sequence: TGTGCCAGCAGCTCCTTCTGGACTAGCGGGAGGTTCGGGGAGACCCAGTACTTC. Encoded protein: CASSSFWTSGRFGETQYF. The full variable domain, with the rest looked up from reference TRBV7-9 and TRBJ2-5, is DTGVSQNPRHKITKRGQNVTFRCDPISEHNRLYWYRQTLGQGPEFLTYFQNEAQLEKSRLLSDRFSAERPKGSFSTLEIQRTEQGDSAMYLCASSSFWTSGRFGETQYFGPGTRLLVL.

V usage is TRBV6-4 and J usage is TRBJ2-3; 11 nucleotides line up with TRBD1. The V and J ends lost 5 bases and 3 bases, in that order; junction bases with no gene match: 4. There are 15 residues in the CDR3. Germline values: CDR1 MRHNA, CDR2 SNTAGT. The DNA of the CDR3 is TGTGCCAGCAGTCCGGGACAGGGGGAGACAGATACGCAGTATTTT. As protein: CASSPGQGETDTQYF.

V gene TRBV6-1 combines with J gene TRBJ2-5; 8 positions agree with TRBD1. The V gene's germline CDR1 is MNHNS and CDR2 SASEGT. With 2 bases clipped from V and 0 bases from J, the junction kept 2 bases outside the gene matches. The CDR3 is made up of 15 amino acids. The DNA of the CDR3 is TGTGCCAGCAGTGAACGGGACAGGTACCAAGAGACCCAGTACTTC. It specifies CASSERDRYQETQYF.

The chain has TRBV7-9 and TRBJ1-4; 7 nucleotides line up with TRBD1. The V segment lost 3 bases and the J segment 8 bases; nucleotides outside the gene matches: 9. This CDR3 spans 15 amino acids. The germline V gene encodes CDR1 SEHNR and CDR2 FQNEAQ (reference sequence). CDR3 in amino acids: CASSFVDRVGEKLFF. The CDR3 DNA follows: TGTGCCAGCAGCTTCGTCGACAGGGTCGGAGAAAAACTGTTTTTT.

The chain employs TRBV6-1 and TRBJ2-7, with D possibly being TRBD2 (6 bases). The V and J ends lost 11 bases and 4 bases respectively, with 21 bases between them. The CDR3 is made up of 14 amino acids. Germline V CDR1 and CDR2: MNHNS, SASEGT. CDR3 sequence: CAVPAGAGPYEQYF. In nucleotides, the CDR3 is TGTGCCGTCCCTGCGGGCGCGGGGCCTTACGAGCAGTACTTC.

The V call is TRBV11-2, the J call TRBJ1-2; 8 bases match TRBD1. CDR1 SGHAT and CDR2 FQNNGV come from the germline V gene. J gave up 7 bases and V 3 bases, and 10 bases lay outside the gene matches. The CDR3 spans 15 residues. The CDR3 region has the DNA TGTGCCAGCAGCTTGAACCTGGGGCAGGGGGCTGGCTACACCTTC. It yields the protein CASSLNLGQGAGYTF.

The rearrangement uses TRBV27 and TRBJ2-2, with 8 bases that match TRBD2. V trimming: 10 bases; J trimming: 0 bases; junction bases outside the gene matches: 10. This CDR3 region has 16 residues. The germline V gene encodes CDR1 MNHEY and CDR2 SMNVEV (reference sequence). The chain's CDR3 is CATRGGGRPNTGELFF. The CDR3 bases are TGTGCCACGAGGGGAGGCGGGAGGCCGAACACCGGGGAGCTGTTTTTT.

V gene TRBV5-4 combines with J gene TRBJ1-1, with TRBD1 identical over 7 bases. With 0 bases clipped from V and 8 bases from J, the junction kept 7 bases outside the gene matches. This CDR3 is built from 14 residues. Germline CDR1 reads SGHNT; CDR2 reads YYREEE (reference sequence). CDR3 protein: CASSLGQGVTEAFF. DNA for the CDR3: TGTGCCAGCAGCTTGGGGCAGGGGGTTACGGAAGCTTTCTTT.

The DNA of the CDR3 is TGCAGCGTTGAAGCGAGGGGACAGGGAAACTATGGCTACACCTTC. It codes for CSVEARGQGNYGYTF. V is TRBV29-1 and J is TRBJ1-2, with TRBD1 matching over 9 bases. The junction had 5 bases not matched to a gene; V was cut back by 1 base and J by 2 bases. The CDR3 length is 15 residues. Germline V lookup: CDR1 SQVTM, CDR2 ANQGSEA. Full variable domain (missing parts from reference TRBV29-1 and TRBJ1-2): SAVISQKPSRDICQRGTSLTIQCQVDSQVTMMFWYRQQPGQSLTLIATANQGSEATYESGFVIDKFPISRPNLTFSTLTVSNMSPEDSSIYLCSVEARGQGNYGYTFGSGTRLTVV.

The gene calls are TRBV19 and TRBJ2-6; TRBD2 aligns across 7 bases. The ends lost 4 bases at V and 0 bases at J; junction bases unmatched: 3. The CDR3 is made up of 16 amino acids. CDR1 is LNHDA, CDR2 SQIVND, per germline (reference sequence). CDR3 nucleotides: TGTGCCAGTAGTACGCGGGGGACCTCTGGGGCCAACGTCCTGACTTTC. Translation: CASSTRGTSGANVLTF.

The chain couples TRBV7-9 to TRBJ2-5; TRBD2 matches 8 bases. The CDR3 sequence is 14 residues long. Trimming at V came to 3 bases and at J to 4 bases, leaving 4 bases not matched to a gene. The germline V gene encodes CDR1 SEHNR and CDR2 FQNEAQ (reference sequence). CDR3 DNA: TGTGCCAGCAGCTTTGCGGGAGGTTTAGAGACCCAGTACTTC. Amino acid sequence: CASSFAGGLETQYF.

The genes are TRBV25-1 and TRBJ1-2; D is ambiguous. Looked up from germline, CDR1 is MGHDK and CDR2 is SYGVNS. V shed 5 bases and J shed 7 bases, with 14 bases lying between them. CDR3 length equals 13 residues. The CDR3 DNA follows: TGTGCCAGCAGTCATCTAGGCGGTAGTGGCTACACCTTC. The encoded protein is CASSHLGGSGYTF.

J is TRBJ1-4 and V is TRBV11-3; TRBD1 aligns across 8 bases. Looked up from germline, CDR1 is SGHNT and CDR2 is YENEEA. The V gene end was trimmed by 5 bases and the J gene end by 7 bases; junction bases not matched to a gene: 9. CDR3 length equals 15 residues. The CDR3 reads CASSPRTGTSEKLFF. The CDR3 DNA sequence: TGTGCCAGCAGCCCCCGGACAGGGACAAGTGAAAAACTGTTTTTT.